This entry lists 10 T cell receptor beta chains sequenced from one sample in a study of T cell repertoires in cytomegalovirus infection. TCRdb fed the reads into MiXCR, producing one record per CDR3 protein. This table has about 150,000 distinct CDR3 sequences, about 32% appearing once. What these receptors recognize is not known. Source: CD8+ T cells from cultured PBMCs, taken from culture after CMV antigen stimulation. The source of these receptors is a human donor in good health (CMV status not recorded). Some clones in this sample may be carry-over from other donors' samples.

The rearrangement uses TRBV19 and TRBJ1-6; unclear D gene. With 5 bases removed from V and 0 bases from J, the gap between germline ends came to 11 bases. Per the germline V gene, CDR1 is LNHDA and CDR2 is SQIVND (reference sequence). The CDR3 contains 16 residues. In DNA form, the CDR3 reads TGTGCCAGTAGTCTACAGCGGAGCTCCTATAATTCACCCCTCCACTTT. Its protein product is CASSLQRSSYNSPLHF.

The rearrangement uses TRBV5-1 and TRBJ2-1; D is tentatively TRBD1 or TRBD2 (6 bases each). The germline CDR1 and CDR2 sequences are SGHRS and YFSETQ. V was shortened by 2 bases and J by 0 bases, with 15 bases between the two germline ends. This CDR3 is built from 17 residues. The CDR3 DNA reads TGCGCCAGCAGCTTCCTGGGCGGGACATACTCCTACAATGAGCAGTTCTTC. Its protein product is CASSFLGGTYSYNEQFF.

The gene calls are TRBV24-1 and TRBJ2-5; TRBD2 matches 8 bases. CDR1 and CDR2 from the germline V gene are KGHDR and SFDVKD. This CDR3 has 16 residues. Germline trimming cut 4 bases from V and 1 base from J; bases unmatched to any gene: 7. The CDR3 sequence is CATSEGASGLQETQYF. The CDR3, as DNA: TGTGCCACCAGTGAAGGGGCTAGCGGGCTCCAAGAGACCCAGTACTTC.

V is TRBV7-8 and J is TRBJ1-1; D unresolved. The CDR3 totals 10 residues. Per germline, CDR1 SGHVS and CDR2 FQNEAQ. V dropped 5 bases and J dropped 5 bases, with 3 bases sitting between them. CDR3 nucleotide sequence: TGTGCCAGCAGCGGGACTGAAGCTTTCTTT. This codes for CASSGTEAFF. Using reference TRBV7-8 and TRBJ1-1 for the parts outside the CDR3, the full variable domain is GAGVSQSPRYKVAKRGQDVALRCDPISGHVSLFWYQQALGQGPEFLTYFQNEAQLDKSGLPSDRFFAERPEGSVSTLKIQRTQQEDSAVYLCASSGTEAFFGQGTRLTVV.

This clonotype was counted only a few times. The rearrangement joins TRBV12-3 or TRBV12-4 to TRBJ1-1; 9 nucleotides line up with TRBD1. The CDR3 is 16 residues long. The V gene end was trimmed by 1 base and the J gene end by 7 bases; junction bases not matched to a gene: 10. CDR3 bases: TGTGCCAGCAGTTTAGATCAAGACAGGGGGGAATATGAAGCTTTCTTT. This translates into CASSLDQDRGEYEAFF.

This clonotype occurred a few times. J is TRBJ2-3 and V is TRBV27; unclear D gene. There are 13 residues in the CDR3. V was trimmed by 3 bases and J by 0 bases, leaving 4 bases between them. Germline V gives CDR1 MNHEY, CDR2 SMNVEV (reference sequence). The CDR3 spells CASSFASTDTQYF. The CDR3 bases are TGTGCCAGCAGTTTTGCTAGCACAGATACGCAGTATTTT.

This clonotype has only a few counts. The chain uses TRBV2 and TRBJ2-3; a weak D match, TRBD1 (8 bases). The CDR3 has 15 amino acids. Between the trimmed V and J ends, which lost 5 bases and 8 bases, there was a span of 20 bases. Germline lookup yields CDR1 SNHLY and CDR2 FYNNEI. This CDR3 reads CASSPTGGLSATQYF. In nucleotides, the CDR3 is TGTGCCAGCAGTCCAACAGGGGGACTAAGTGCTACGCAGTATTTT.

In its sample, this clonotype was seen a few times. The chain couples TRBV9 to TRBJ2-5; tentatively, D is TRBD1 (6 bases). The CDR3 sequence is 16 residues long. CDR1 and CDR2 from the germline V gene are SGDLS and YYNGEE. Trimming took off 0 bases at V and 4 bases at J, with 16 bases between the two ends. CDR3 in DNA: TGTGCCAGCAGCGTAGCTACGGGGCAGGGGCGAGAGACCCAGTACTTC. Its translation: CASSVATGQGRETQYF.

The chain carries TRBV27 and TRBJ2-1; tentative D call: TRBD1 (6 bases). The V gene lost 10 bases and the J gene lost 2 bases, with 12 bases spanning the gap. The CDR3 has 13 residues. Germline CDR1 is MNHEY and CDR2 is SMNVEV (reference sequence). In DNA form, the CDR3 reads TGTGCCAACAAACAGGGCCCCTACAATGAGCAGTTCTTC. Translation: CANKQGPYNEQFF.

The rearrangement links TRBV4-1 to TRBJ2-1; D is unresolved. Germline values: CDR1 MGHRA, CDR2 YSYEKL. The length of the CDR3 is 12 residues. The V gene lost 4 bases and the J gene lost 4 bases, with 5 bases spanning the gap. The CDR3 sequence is CASSRDYNEQFF. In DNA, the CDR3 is TGCGCCAGCAGCCGCGATTACAATGAGCAGTTCTTC.